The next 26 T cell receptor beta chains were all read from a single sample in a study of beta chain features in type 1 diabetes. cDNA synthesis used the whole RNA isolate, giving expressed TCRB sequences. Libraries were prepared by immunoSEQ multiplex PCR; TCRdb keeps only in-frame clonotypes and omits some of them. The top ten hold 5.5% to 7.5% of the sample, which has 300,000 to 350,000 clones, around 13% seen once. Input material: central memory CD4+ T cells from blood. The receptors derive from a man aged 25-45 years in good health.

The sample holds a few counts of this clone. The CDR3 spells CAWSVRASNQPQHF. The CDR3 nucleotides read TGTGCCTGGAGTGTACGAGCCAGCAATCAGCCCCAGCATTTT. J is TRBJ1-5 and V is TRBV30; D unclear. V was clipped by 0 bases and J by 1 base, with 7 bases between them. The CDR3 spans 14 residues. CDR1 GTSNPN and CDR2 SVGIG come from the germline V gene (reference sequence).

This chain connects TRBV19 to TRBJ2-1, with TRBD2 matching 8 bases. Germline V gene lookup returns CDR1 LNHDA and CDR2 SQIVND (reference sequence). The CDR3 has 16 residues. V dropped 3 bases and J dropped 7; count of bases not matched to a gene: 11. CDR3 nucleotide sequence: TGTGCCAGTAGTATCAGCGGGGGAACCCCTAAGAATGAGCAGTTCTTC. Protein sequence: CASSISGGTPKNEQFF.

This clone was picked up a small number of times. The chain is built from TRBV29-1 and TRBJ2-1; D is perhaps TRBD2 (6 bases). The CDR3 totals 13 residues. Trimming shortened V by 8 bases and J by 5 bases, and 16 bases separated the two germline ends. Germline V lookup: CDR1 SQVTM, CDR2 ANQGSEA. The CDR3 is CSLVAARHNEQFF. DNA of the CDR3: TGCAGCCTTGTAGCGGCCCGCCACAATGAGCAGTTCTTC.

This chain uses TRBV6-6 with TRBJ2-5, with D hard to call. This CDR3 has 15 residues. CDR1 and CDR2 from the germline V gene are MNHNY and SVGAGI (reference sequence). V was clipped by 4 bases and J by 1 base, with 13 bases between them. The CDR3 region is CASSLSNSPQETQYF. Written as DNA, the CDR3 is TGTGCCAGCAGTTTGAGTAACAGTCCCCAAGAGACCCAGTACTTC.

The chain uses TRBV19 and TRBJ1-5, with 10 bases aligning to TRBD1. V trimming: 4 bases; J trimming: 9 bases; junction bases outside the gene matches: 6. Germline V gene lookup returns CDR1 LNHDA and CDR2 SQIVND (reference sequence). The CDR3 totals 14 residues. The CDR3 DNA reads TGTGCCAGTAGTAGAGACAGGGGGCTGAGGCCCCAGCATTTT. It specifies CASSRDRGLRPQHF. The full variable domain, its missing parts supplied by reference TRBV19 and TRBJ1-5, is DGGITQSPKYLFRKEGQNVTLSCEQNLNHDAMYWYRQDPGQGLRLIYYSQIVNDFQKGDIAEGYSVSREKKESFPLTVTSAQKNPTAFYLCASSRDRGLRPQHFGDGTRLSIL.

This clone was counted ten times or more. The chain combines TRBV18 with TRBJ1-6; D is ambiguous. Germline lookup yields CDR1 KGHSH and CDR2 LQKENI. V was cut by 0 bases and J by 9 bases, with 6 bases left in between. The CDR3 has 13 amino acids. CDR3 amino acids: CASSPPGRSPLHF. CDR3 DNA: TGTGCCAGCTCACCACCGGGCCGTTCACCCCTCCACTTT.

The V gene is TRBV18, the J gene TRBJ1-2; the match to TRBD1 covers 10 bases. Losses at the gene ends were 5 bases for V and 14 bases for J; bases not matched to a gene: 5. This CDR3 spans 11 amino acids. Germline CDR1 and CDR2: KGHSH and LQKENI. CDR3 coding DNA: TGTGCCAGCTCAGCGGACAGGGGGGTTACCTTC. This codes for CASSADRGVTF.

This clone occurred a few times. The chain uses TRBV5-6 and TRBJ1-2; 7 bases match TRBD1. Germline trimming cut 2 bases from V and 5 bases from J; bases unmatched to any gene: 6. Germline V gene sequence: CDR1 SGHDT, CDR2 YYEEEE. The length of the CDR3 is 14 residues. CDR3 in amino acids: CASSFGQDQYGYTF. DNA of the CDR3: TGTGCCAGCAGCTTTGGACAGGATCAATATGGCTACACCTTC.

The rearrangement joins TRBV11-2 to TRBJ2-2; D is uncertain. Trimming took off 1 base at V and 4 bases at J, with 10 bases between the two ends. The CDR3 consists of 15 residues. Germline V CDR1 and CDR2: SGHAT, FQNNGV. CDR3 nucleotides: TGTGCCAGCAGCTTAGTGTTGCGCCGCACCGGGGAGCTGTTTTTT. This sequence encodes CASSLVLRRTGELFF.

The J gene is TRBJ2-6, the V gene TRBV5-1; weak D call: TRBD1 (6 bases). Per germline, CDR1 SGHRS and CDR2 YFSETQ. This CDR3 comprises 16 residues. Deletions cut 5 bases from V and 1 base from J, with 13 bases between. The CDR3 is CASRKGVSSGANVLTF. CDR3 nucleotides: TGCGCCAGCAGAAAGGGGGTATCTTCTGGGGCCAACGTCCTGACTTTC.

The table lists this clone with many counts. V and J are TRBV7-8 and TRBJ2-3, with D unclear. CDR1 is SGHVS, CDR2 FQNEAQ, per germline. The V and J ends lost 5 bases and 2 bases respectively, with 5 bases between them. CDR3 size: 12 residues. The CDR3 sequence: CASSEYTDTQYF. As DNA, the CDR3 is TGTGCCAGCAGCGAGTACACAGATACGCAGTATTTT.

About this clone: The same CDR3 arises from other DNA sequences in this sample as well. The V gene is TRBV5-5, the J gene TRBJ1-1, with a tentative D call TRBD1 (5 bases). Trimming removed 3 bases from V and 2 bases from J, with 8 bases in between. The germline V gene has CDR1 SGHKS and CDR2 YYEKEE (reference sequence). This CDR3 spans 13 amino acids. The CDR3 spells CASSYTGNTEAFF. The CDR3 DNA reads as TGTGCCAGCAGCTATACAGGTAACACTGAAGCTTTCTTT.

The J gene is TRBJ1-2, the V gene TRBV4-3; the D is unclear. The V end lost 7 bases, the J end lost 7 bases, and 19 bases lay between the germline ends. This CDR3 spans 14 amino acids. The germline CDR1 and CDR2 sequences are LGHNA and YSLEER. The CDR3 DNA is TGCGCCAGCAACCCCCCTGGAGAGGGTTCTGGCTACACCTTC. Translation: CASNPPGEGSGYTF.

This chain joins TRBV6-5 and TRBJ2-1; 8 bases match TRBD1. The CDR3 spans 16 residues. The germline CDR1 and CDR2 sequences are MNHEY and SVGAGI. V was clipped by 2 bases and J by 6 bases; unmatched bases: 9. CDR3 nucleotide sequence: TGTGCCAGCAGTTACGAACAGGGGGTCAAAGGCAATGAGCAGTTCTTC. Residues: CASSYEQGVKGNEQFF.

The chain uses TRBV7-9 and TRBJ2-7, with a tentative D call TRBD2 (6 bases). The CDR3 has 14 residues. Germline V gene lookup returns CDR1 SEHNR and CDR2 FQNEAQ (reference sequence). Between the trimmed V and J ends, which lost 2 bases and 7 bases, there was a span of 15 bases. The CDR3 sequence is CASSLNRGRSEQYF. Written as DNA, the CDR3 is TGTGCCAGCAGCTTAAATCGAGGGAGGAGTGAGCAGTACTTC.

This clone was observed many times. Here the CDR3 reads CASSWRTTGELFF. The CDR3 DNA follows: TGTGCCAGCAGCTGGCGTACCACCGGGGAGCTGTTTTTT. This chain joins TRBV7-2 and TRBJ2-2; unclear D gene. The CDR3 length is 13 residues. Germline CDR1 SGHTA, CDR2 FQGNSA. The germline V and J ends were trimmed by 4 bases and 4 bases, with 7 bases remaining between them.

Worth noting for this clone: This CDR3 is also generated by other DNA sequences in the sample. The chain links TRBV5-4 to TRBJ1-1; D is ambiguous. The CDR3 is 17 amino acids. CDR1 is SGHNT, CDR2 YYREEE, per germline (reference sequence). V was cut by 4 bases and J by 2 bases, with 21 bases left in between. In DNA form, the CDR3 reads TGTGCCAGCAGCCGAGAAGTTACCAGTTCTGTTAACACTGAAGCTTTCTTT. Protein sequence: CASSREVTSSVNTEAFF.

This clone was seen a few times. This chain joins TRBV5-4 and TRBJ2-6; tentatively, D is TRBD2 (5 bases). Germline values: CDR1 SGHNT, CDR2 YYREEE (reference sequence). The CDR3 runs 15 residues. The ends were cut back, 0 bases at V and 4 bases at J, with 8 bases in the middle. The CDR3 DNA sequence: TGTGCCAGCAGCTTGGAGGGAGCCGGGGCCAACGTCCTGACTTTC. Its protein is CASSLEGAGANVLTF.

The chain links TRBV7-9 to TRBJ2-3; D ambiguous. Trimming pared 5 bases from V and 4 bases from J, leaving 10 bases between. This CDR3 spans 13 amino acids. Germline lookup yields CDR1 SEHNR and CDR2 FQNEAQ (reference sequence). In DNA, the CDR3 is TGTGCCAGCAGCACGACGTTTGCAGATACGCAGTATTTT. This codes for CASSTTFADTQYF.

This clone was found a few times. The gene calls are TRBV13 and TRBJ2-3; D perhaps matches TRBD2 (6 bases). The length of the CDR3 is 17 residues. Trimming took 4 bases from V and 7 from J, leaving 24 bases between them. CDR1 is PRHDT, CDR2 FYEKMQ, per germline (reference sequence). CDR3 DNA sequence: TGTGCCAGCAGCTCTGGACCCCCGGGACTCCCAGCGAATACGCAGTATTTT. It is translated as CASSSGPPGLPANTQYF.

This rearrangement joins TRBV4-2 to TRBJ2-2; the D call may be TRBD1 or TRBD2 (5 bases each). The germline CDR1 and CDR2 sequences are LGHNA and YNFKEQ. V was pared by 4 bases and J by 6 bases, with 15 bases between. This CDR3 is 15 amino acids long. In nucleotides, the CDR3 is TGTGCCAGCAGCCTACGGGGCTCTTCATCCGGGGAGCTGTTTTTT. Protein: CASSLRGSSSGELFF.

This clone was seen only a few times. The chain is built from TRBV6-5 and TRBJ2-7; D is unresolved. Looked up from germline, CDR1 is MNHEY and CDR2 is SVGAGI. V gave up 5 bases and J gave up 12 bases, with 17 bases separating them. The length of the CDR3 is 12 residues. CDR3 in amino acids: CASSEARVGLYF. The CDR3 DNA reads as TGTGCCAGCAGTGAAGCTCGGGTAGGATTGTACTTC.

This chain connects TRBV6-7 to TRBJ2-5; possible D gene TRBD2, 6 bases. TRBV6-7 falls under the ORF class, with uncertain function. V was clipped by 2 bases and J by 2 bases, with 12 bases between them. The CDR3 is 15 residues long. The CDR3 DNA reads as TGTGCCAGCAGTTACGCCGGACTACTTCAAGAGACCCAGTACTTC. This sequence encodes CASSYAGLLQETQYF.

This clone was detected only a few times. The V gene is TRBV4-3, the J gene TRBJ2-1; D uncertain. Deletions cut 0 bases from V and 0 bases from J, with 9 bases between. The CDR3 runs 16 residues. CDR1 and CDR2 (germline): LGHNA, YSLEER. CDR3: CASSQDFRASYNEQFF. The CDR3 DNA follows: TGCGCCAGCAGCCAAGATTTCCGGGCCTCCTACAATGAGCAGTTCTTC.

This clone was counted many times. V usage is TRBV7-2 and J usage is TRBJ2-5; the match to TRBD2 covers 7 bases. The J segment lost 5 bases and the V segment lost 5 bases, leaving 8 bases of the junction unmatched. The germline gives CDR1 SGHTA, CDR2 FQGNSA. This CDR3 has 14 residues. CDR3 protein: CASSLGGGPETQYF. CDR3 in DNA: TGTGCCAGCAGCCTGGGCGGGGGTCCGGAGACCCAGTACTTC.

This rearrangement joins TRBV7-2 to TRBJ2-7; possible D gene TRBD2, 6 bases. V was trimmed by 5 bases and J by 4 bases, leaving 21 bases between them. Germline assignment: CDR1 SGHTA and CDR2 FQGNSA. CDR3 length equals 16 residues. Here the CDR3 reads CASSPSGRTPPYEQYF. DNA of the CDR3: TGTGCCAGCAGCCCCAGTGGGAGGACCCCTCCTTACGAGCAGTACTTC.